The 15 T cell receptor beta chains presented below share a single source sample, sequenced in a study of T cell changes during pregnancy in multiple sclerosis. The method was immunoSEQ multiplex PCR; TCRdb's version includes in-frame clones alone and lacks a portion of them. This sample has tens of thousands of clones, with about 93% found just once. Sequencing used CD8+ T cells from peripheral blood mononuclear cells, obtained in the third trimester of pregnancy. The receptors derive from a female donor with multiple sclerosis, enrolled in a pregnancy study.

The rearrangement uses TRBV27 and TRBJ2-2; TRBD2 matches 10 bases. The junction had 10 bases not matched to a gene; V was cut back by 3 bases and J by 6 bases. This CDR3 comprises 17 residues. Germline loops: CDR1 MNHEY, CDR2 SMNVEV (reference sequence). The CDR3 DNA reads TGTGCCAGCAGTTTCCTTACCGGGACTAGCGTCCCCGGGGAGCTGTTTTTT. Amino acid sequence: CASSFLTGTSVPGELFF.

V usage is TRBV7-9 and J usage is TRBJ1-1; D is perhaps TRBD1 (5 bases). This CDR3 has 14 residues. Germline loops: CDR1 SEHNR, CDR2 FQNEAQ (reference sequence). V lost 5 bases and J 2 bases, leaving 12 bases between the germline ends. CDR3 nucleotide sequence: TGTGCCAGCAGCCCCCCAGGGATTAACACTGAAGCTTTCTTT. It yields the protein CASSPPGINTEAFF.

The chain combines TRBV4-1 with TRBJ1-4; D not resolved. V lost 0 bases and J lost 2, with 16 bases in between. This CDR3 has 18 amino acids. Germline V gene data show CDR1 as MGHRA and CDR2 as YSYEKL. The CDR3 DNA reads as TGCGCCAGCAGCCAAGATCCTAGACCCGCCGGGACTAATGAAAAACTGTTTTTT. Translated, it gives CASSQDPRPAGTNEKLFF.

The chain links TRBV19 to TRBJ2-7, with 9 bases lining up with TRBD1. Germline-derived CDR1 and CDR2 are LNHDA and SQIVND (reference sequence). V trimming: 3 bases; J trimming: 4 bases; junction bases outside the gene matches: 4. The CDR3 is made up of 14 amino acids. In nucleotides, the CDR3 is TGTGCCAGTAGTATGACACAGGGGGCTTACGAGCAGTACTTC. Its protein is CASSMTQGAYEQYF.

The genes are TRBV7-9 and TRBJ2-7; TRBD2 aligns across 7 bases. The CDR3 length is 16 residues. CDR1 and CDR2 (germline): SEHNR, FQNEAQ (reference sequence). Trimming at V came to 2 bases and at J to 6 bases, leaving 13 bases not matched to a gene. CDR3 amino acids: CASSLTAGVMSSEQYF. Written as DNA, the CDR3 is TGTGCCAGCAGCTTAACGGCGGGAGTCATGTCAAGCGAGCAGTACTTC.

This sequence joins TRBV27 and TRBJ2-7; a weak D match, TRBD1 (6 bases). The V gene's germline CDR1 is MNHEY and CDR2 SMNVEV (reference sequence). With 6 bases removed from V and 5 bases from J, the gap between germline ends came to 20 bases. The CDR3 has 15 amino acids. The CDR3 DNA reads TGTGCCAGCAGGACCAGGGGCCCACTGGCGGACGAGCAGTACTTC. Translating gives CASRTRGPLADEQYF.

V usage is TRBV10-3 and J usage is TRBJ2-5, with a possible D match to TRBD2 (6 bases). Germline V gene sequence: CDR1 ENHRY, CDR2 SYGVKD. The ends were cut back, 3 bases at V and 3 bases at J, with 14 bases in the middle. The CDR3 sequence is 15 residues long. CDR3 residues: CAISDTSSLEETQYF. The CDR3 nucleotides are TGTGCCATCAGTGACACTAGCAGTTTGGAAGAGACCCAGTACTTC.

The genes are TRBV7-8 and TRBJ2-3; 11 nucleotides agree with TRBD2. Trimming removed 5 bases from V and 6 bases from J; junction bases left unmatched: 10. The CDR3 totals 16 residues. Germline assignment: CDR1 SGHVS and CDR2 FQNEAQ. The CDR3 spells CASSRTSGSPLDTQYF. The CDR3 DNA is TGTGCCAGCAGCAGAACTAGCGGGAGCCCTTTGGATACGCAGTATTTT.

The chain employs TRBV27 and TRBJ2-7; D is perhaps TRBD2 (5 bases). Germline values: CDR1 MNHEY, CDR2 SMNVEV (reference sequence). V shed 5 bases and J shed 2 bases, with 13 bases lying between them. This CDR3 contains 14 residues. CDR3 bases: TGTGCCAGCAGTAGCGGACGGGTGGCCTACGAGCAGTACTTC. This gives the protein CASSSGRVAYEQYF.

This rearrangement joins TRBV6-5 to TRBJ2-1; possibly TRBD2 for D (6 bases). The CDR3 runs to 12 residues. V was cut by 6 bases and J by 7 bases, with 10 bases left in between. Germline V gene lookup returns CDR1 MNHEY and CDR2 SVGAGI. As DNA, the CDR3 is TGTGCCAGCAGCCATAGCGGAAATGAGCAGTTCTTC. This codes for CASSHSGNEQFF.

This chain uses TRBV5-1 with TRBJ2-1; 7 bases fit TRBD1. Germline V gene lookup returns CDR1 SGHRS and CDR2 YFSETQ. After removal of 4 bases from V and 2 bases from J, the junction contained 12 bases not matched to a gene. The CDR3 length is 17 residues. CDR3 sequence: CASSHRVLTGPYNEQFF. The CDR3 bases are TGCGCCAGCAGCCACCGCGTCTTGACAGGGCCCTACAATGAGCAGTTCTTC.

This chain joins TRBV2 and TRBJ2-1; the D is unclear. CDR3 size: 10 residues. Trimming removed 4 bases from V and 10 bases from J, with 5 bases in between. Germline CDR1 reads SNHLY; CDR2 reads FYNNEI. Here the CDR3 reads CASSVKEQFF. In DNA form, the CDR3 reads TGTGCCAGCAGTGTAAAAGAGCAGTTCTTC.

The chain is built from TRBV5-1 and TRBJ2-1; TRBD1 might be the D (5 bases). The germline V gene has CDR1 SGHRS and CDR2 YFSETQ. Trimming took off 5 bases at V and 5 bases at J, with 5 bases between the two ends. The CDR3 has 11 amino acids. The CDR3 is CASRTDNEQFF. The CDR3 coding sequence is TGCGCCAGCAGGACAGACAATGAGCAGTTCTTC.

V and J are TRBV2 and TRBJ2-7; TRBD1 aligns across 9 bases. The CDR3 has 15 amino acids. Germline CDR1 reads SNHLY; CDR2 reads FYNNEI. Trimming removed 6 bases from V and 7 bases from J; junction bases left unmatched: 13. The CDR3 region is CASSEPEQGAREQYF. The CDR3 nucleotides read TGTGCCAGCAGCGAACCTGAACAGGGGGCGAGGGAGCAGTACTTC.

The chain joins TRBV11-1 to TRBJ2-1; TRBD2 agrees at 7 bases. J lost 11 bases, V lost 2 bases, and 6 bases had no gene match. This CDR3 is 13 amino acids long. CDR1 is SGHAT and CDR2 is FQDESV in the germline V gene (reference sequence). The CDR3 loop is CASSLLSGGKQFF. For the CDR3, the DNA is TGTGCCAGCAGCTTACTTTCGGGAGGAAAGCAGTTCTTC.